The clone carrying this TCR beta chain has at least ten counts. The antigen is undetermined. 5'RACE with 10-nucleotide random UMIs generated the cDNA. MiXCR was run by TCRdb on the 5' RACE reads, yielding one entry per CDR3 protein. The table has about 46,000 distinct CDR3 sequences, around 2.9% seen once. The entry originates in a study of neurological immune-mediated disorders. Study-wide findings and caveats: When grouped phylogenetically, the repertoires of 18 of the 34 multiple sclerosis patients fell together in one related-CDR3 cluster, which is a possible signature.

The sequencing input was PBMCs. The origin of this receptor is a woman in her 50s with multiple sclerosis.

The CDR3 DNA reads as TGTGCCAGCAGCTTAACGCCAGGGGCGCCAGGCTACACCTTC. This translates into CASSLTPGAPGYTF. This chain joins TRBV7-3 and TRBJ1-2; D may be TRBD1 (6 bases). CDR3 size: 14 residues. Germline V lookup: CDR1 SGHTA, CDR2 FQGTGA. With 0 bases removed from V and 8 bases from J, the gap between germline ends came to 13 bases. Drawing the rest from reference TRBV7-3 and TRBJ1-2, the complete variable domain is GAGVSQTPSNKVTEKGKYVELRCDPISGHTALYWYRQSLGQGPEFLIYFQGTGAADDSGLPNDRFFAVRPEGSVSTLKIQRTERGDSAVYLCASSLTPGAPGYTFGSGTRLTVV.